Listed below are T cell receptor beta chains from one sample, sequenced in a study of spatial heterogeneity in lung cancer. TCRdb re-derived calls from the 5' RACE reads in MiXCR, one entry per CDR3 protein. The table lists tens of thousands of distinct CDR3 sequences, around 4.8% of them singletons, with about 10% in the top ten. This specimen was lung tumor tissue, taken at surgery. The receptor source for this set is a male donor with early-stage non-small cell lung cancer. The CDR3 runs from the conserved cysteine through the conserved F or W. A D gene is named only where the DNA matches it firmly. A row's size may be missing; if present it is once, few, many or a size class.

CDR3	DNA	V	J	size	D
CASSGPMGEQFF	TGTGCCAGCAGCGGTCCCATGGGTGAGCAGTTCTTC	TRBV9	TRBJ2-1	many	NA
CSVFDTEAFF	TGCAGCGTTTTTGACACTGAAGCTTTCTTT	TRBV29-1	TRBJ1-1	many	NA
CASRPTSGNTGELFF	TGTGCCAGCAGACCGACTAGCGGGAACACCGGGGAGCTGTTTTTT	TRBV28	TRBJ2-2	few	TRBD2
CASSRAADTDTQYF	TGTGCCAGCAGCCGGGCAGCGGACACAGATACGCAGTATTTT	TRBV7-3	TRBJ2-3	NA	NA
CASSQALWETNYGYTF	TGTGCCAGCAGCCAAGCTTTATGGGAGACGAACTATGGCTACACCTTC	TRBV3-1	TRBJ1-2	NA	NA
CAIGDRGDTGELFF	TGTGCCATCGGCGACAGGGGCGACACCGGGGAGCTGTTTTTT	TRBV10-3	TRBJ2-2	medium-sized	TRBD1
CASSVENGGAADTQYF	TGTGCCAGCAGCGTAGAGAACGGGGGGGCCGCAGATACGCAGTATTTT	TRBV9	TRBJ2-3	many	TRBD2
CASSPFGRPDEQFF	TGTGCCAGCAGCCCCTTCGGAAGACCCGATGAGCAGTTCTTC	TRBV7-2	TRBJ2-1	many	NA
CASSFWETQYF	TGTGCCAGCAGCTTTTGGGAGACCCAGTACTTC	TRBV7-2	TRBJ2-5	few	NA
CASSFRRTSNGNQPQHF	TGTGCCAGCAGTTTTCGCCGCACCTCTAATGGCAATCAGCCCCAGCATTTT	TRBV28	TRBJ1-5	many	NA
CASSLWGAPGEQFF	TGTGCCAGCAGCCTATGGGGGGCCCCTGGTGAGCAGTTCTTC	TRBV5-6	TRBJ2-1	NA	NA
CASSLSAGNEQYF	TGTGCCAGCAGTTTGAGTGCCGGGAACGAGCAGTACTTC	TRBV7-3	TRBJ2-7	few	NA
CASSHAVAGAGANVLTF	TGCGCCAGCAGCCATGCAGTGGCGGGAGCCGGGGCCAACGTCCTGACTTTC	TRBV4-1	TRBJ2-6	many	TRBD2
CASSPGQGVDTQYF	TGTGCCAGCAGCCCGGGACAGGGAGTAGATACGCAGTATTTT	TRBV6-2/TRBV6-3	TRBJ2-3	many	TRBD1
CASSSPGLAGKDEQFF	TGTGCCAGCAGCTCCCCGGGACTAGCGGGGAAGGATGAGCAGTTCTTC	TRBV5-6	TRBJ2-1	many	TRBD2
CASSLWDSPYEQYF	TGTGCCAGCAGCTTATGGGACAGCCCCTACGAGCAGTACTTC	TRBV7-9	TRBJ2-7	medium-sized	TRBD1
CSADGLAGYEQYF	TGCAGTGCCGACGGACTAGCCGGGTACGAGCAGTACTTC	TRBV20-1	TRBJ2-7	medium-sized	TRBD2
CASSLVSNNYGYTF	TGCGCCAGCAGCTTGGTATCCAATAACTATGGCTACACCTTC	TRBV5-1	TRBJ1-2	few	NA
CASSFLQLAGLETQYF	TGCGCCAGCAGCTTCCTCCAACTAGCGGGGTTAGAGACCCAGTACTTC	TRBV5-1	TRBJ2-5	many	TRBD2
CASIAGTSGYNEQFF	TGTGCCAGCATTGCCGGGACTAGCGGGTACAATGAGCAGTTCTTC	TRBV28	TRBJ2-1	NA	TRBD2
CASSGGQGPEQYF	TGCGCCAGCAGCGGAGGACAGGGGCCCGAGCAGTACTTC	TRBV5-1	TRBJ2-7	NA	TRBD1
CASSLSGQDLTDTQYF	TGTGCCAGCAGCCTCTCGGGACAGGACCTCACAGATACGCAGTATTTT	TRBV2	TRBJ2-3	many	TRBD1
CASSFKSGSQETQYF	TGTGCCAGCAGCTTTAAGTCAGGAAGCCAAGAGACCCAGTACTTC	TRBV5-4	TRBJ2-5	NA	NA
CASSSLDSVDYEQYF	TGTGCCAGCAGTTCCCTAGACAGCGTCGACTACGAGCAGTACTTC	TRBV6-5	TRBJ2-7	many	NA
CSGELSLGGDTQYF	TGCAGCGGAGAACTTAGCCTAGGGGGAGATACGCAGTATTTT	TRBV29-1	TRBJ2-3	many	NA
CASSTGLSSTDTQYF	TGTGCCAGCAGCACAGGACTATCTAGCACAGATACGCAGTATTTT	TRBV9	TRBJ2-3	many	NA
CSANANYGYTF	TGCAGTGCTAACGCTAACTATGGCTACACCTTC	TRBV20-1	TRBJ1-2	many	NA
CASSPTGGSNTGELFF	TGTGCCAGCTCACCGACAGGGGGCTCCAACACCGGGGAGCTGTTTTTT	TRBV18	TRBJ2-2	many	TRBD1
CASSGPGRPTETQYF	TGTGCCAGCAGTGGCCCGGGACGTCCGACGGAGACCCAGTACTTC	TRBV2	TRBJ2-5	many	NA
CASSPPHRTEAFF	TGTGCCAGCAGCCCCCCCCACCGGACTGAAGCTTTCTTT	TRBV28	TRBJ1-1	few	NA
CSASPGHWYSTDTQYF	TGCAGTGCTAGTCCCGGACACTGGTATAGCACAGATACGCAGTATTTT	TRBV20-1	TRBJ2-3	NA	NA
CASSPQRGGSNSIQETQYF	TGTGCCAGCAGCCCCCAGAGGGGAGGGTCAAATTCTATCCAAGAGACCCAGTACTTC	TRBV7-9	TRBJ2-5	many	TRBD2
CASSEAAENTEAFF	TGTGCCAGCAGTGAAGCCGCAGAGAACACTGAAGCTTTCTTT	TRBV6-1	TRBJ1-1	many	NA
CASKEGLPGNTIYF	TGTGCCAGCAAGGAGGGGCTCCCTGGAAACACCATATATTTT	TRBV7-9	TRBJ1-3	medium-sized	NA
CAFQTTGSYGYTF	TGTGCCTTCCAAACGACAGGGAGCTATGGCTACACCTTC	TRBV7-9	TRBJ1-2	few	TRBD1
CASSREGLTDTQYF	TGTGCCAGCAGCAGGGAGGGCCTCACAGATACGCAGTATTTT	TRBV12-3/TRBV12-4	TRBJ2-3	many	TRBD2
CASSLRSLAGARTQYF	TGTGCCAGCAGCTTAAGGAGCTTAGCGGGAGCACGGACCCAGTACTTC	TRBV7-2	TRBJ2-5	many	TRBD2
CSVGGGSPNEQFF	TGCAGCGTTGGGGGGGGGAGCCCCAATGAGCAGTTCTTC	TRBV29-1	TRBJ2-1	many	TRBD2
CASSPTDREAFF	TGTGCCAGCTCACCAACCGACAGGGAAGCTTTCTTT	TRBV18	TRBJ1-1	NA	NA
CASAGTGYTF	TGTGCCAGCGCGGGGACCGGCTACACCTTC	TRBV4-2	TRBJ1-2	many	NA
CASRAGSGGYTF	TGTGCCAGCAGGGCAGGTTCAGGAGGCTACACCTTC	TRBV28	TRBJ1-2	many	NA
CASGGAGDTQYF	TGCGCCAGCGGGGGGGCTGGAGATACGCAGTATTTT	TRBV5-1	TRBJ2-3	NA	NA
CASSFPSGRANEQFF	TGTGCCAGCAGTTTCCCTAGCGGGAGGGCCAATGAGCAGTTCTTC	TRBV27	TRBJ2-1	many	TRBD2
CASSLRDSGWGTEAFF	TGTGCCAGCAGCTTGCGGGACTCCGGGTGGGGCACTGAAGCTTTCTTT	TRBV7-2	TRBJ1-1	many	NA
CASSIGGTKGNQPQHF	TGTGCCAGTAGTATAGGCGGGACCAAGGGCAATCAGCCCCAGCATTTT	TRBV19	TRBJ1-5	few	NA
CAISDLLGQGGADTQYF	TGTGCCATCAGTGACCTCTTAGGACAGGGGGGTGCAGATACGCAGTATTTT	TRBV10-3	TRBJ2-3	many	TRBD1
CASSPGQTNTEAFF	TGCGCCAGCAGCCCGGGACAAACGAACACTGAAGCTTTCTTT	TRBV5-1	TRBJ1-1	NA	NA
CASSYRTSGSSYEQYF	TGTGCCAGCAGTTACCGGACTAGCGGGAGCAGTTACGAGCAGTACTTC	TRBV6-2/TRBV6-3	TRBJ2-7	many	TRBD2
CASSLDRVNGYTF	TGTGCCAGCAGTCTCGACAGGGTAAATGGCTACACCTTC	TRBV28	TRBJ1-2	many	TRBD1
CASSYPGTGVYEQYF	TGTGCCAGCAGTTACCCCGGGACAGGGGTCTACGAGCAGTACTTC	TRBV6-5	TRBJ2-7	many	TRBD1
CATSDPVHEQFF	TGTGCCACCAGTGACCCTGTCCATGAGCAGTTCTTC	TRBV24-1	TRBJ2-1	medium-sized	NA
CSAKDYRTPTDTQYF	TGCAGTGCTAAAGACTACCGAACACCCACAGATACGCAGTATTTT	TRBV20-1	TRBJ2-3	many	NA
CASQVTGGIADTQYF	TGTGCCAGCCAAGTAACAGGGGGCATAGCAGATACGCAGTATTTT	TRBV27	TRBJ2-3	many	TRBD1
CASTDAPWRGGRVYNEQFF	TGTGCCAGTACCGATGCCCCCTGGAGGGGCGGGAGGGTCTACAATGAGCAGTTCTTC	TRBV19	TRBJ2-1	NA	TRBD2